This T cell receptor beta chain was sequenced during a study of blood T cell repertoires in COVID-19. Looking at the study overall: The United States, Italy and Spain were the sources of the acute and convalescent COVID-19 samples.

Germline values: CDR1 SGHKS, CDR2 YYEKEE (reference sequence). V dropped 4 bases and J dropped 0; count of bases not matched to a gene: 7. The CDR3 runs 17 residues. The table came from immunoSEQ multiplex PCR; TCRdb's copy has only in-frame clones and leaves some out. The repertoire consists of 150,000 to 200,000 clones, with more than 85% occurring once and the leading ten covering more than 6.5%. Sequencing was carried out using peripheral blood. The origin of this receptor is a woman older than 75 in a cohort sampled during active or convalescent COVID-19. The chain couples TRBV5-5 to TRBJ1-4; 9 bases are a match to TRBD1. CDR3 region: CASSPGQGLTTNEKLFF. The CDR3 nucleotides are TGTGCCAGCAGCCCGGGACAGGGACTCACAACTAATGAAAAACTGTTTTTT. Full variable domain (rest looked up from reference TRBV5-5 and TRBJ1-4): DAGVTQSPTHLIKTRGQQVTLRCSPISGHKSVSWYQQVLGQGPQFIFQYYEKEERGRGNFPDRFSARQFPNYSSELNVNALLLGDSALYLCASSPGQGLTTNEKLFFGSGTQLSVL.